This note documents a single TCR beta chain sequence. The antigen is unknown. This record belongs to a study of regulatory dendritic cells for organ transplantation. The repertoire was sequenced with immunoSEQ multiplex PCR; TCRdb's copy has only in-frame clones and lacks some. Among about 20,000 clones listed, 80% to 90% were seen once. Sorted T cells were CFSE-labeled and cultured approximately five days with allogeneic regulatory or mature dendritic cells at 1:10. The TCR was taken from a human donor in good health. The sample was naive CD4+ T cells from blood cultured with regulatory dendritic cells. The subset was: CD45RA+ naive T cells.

CDR3 coding DNA: TGTGCCAGCAGCACCGGGACAGTGATGAACACTGAAGCTTTCTTT. Translation gives CASSTGTVMNTEAFF. The chain combines TRBV11-2 with TRBJ1-1; TRBD1 matches 7 bases. The CDR3 loop spans 15 amino acids. The germline V gene encodes CDR1 SGHAT and CDR2 FQNNGV. J lost 0 bases, V lost 5 bases, and 6 bases had no gene match. Drawing the rest from reference TRBV11-2 and TRBJ1-1, the complete variable domain is EAGVAQSPRYKIIEKRQSVAFWCNPISGHATLYWYQQILGQGPKLLIQFQNNGVVDDSQLPKDRFSAERLKGVDSTLKIQPAKLEDSAVYLCASSTGTVMNTEAFFGQGTRLTVV.